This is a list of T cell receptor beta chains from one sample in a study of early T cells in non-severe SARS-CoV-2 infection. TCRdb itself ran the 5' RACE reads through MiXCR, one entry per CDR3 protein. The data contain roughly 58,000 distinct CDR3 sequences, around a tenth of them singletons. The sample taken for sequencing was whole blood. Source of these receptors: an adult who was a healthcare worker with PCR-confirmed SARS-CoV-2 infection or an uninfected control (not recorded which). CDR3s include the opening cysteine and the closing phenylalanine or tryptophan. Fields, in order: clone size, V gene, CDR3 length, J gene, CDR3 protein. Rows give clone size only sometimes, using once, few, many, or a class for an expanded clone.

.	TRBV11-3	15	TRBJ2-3	CASSLGQGGADTQYF
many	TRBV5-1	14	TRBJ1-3	CASSQDNSGNTIYF
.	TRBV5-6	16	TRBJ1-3	CASSLTRANLGNTIYF
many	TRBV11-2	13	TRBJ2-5	CASSLPPQETQYF
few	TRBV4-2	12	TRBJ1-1	CASSQGGPEAFF
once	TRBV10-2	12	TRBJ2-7	CASRQGLHEQYF
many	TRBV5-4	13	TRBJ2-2	CASSNDRQGGLFF
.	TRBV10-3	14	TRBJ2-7	CAISPRTGEDEQYF
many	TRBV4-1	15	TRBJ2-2	CASSQQRGGTGELFF
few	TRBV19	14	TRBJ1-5	CASTLDRGPQPQHF
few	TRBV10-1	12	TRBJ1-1	CASSDQNTEAFF
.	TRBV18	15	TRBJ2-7	CASSPFGQVIYDQYF
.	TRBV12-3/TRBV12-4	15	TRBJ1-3	CASSLMLHSGNTIYF
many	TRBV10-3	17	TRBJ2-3	CAISYPVASDTTDTQYF
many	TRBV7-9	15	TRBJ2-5	CASSSGLAVQETQYF
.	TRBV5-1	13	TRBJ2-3	CASSLVRADTQYF
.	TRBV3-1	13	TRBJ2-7	CASSRRGDNEQYF
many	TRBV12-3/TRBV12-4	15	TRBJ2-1	CATKRLQSSYNEQFF
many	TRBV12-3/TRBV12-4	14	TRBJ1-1	CASSLRTGNTEAFF
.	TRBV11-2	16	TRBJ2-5	CASSLGAALPMETQYF
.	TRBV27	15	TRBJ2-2	CASSLRGSSSGELFF
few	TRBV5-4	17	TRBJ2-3	CASSPAAALGGDYTQYF
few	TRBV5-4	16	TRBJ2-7	CASSRPGQGLSYEQYF
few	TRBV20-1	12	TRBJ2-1	CGTSGNYNEQFF
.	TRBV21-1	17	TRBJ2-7	CDSNPKDRDRAPYEQYF
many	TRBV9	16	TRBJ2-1	CASSPRTSGGGGEQFF
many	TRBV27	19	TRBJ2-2	CASSLSVWVGQANTGELFF
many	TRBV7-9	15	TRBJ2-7	CASSQPYSETYEQYF
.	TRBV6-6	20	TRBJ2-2	CASSYLPFRPDLINTGELFF
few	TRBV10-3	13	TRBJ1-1	CAISLGQGSEAFF
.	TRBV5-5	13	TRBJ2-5	CASSTTSYETQYF
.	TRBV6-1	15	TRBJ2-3	CASRNPRGSTDTQYF
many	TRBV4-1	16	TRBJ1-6	CASSRGMGRNNSPLHF
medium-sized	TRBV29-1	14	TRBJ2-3	CSAHPGLAADTQYF
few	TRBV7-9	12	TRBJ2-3	CASSDLPDTQYF
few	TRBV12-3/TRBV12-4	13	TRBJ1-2	CASSLTGSYGYTF
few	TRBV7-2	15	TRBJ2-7	CASSLFAGSSYEQYF
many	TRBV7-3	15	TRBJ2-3	CASSLWTGGLDTQYF
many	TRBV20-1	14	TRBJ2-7	CSARSTGGVNEQYF
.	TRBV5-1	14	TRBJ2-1	CASSPGAPGDEQFF
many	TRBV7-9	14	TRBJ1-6	CASSLNREKSPLHF
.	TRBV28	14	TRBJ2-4	CASSATTAKNIQYF
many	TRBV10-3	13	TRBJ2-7	CAIRQGAVYEQYF
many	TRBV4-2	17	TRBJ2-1	CASSQRPGLADYNEQFF
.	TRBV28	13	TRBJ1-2	CASSPQGAGGYTF